Sequencing of this T cell receptor (beta chain) was carried out in a study of monozygotic twins with inflammatory bowel disease (dated by TCRdb to between 2019 and 2020). About the full investigation: In total, roughly 30 monozygotic twin pairs made up the full study: 19 Danish pairs, all IBD-discordant, plus nine German pairs, of which four were IBD-concordant and five were IBD-discordant. Each individual had, on average, about 151 000 unique TCRalpha sequences and 181 000 unique TCRbeta sequences available for analysis. Within discordant pairs, disease-associated traits were sought mainly by comparing IBD patients with their genetically identical healthy co-twins.

Library generation was performed with 5' RACE. For each TCR library, around 3,500 ng of total RNA was used. For each sample, cDNA synthesis was carried out in eight separate reactions using SMARTScribe reverse transcriptase. Unique molecular identifiers containing a 6-nucleotide sample barcode were introduced through template switching during cDNA synthesis. TCRalpha and TCRbeta cDNA was amplified in two nested PCRs of about 16 and 10 cycles, and bead purification was carried out after each PCR. Before amplification, the cDNA was treated with uracil DNA-glycosylase and purified using the QIAquick PCR purification kit. The second PCR was the step at which Illumina TruSeq-compatible adapters and sample-specific barcodes were added. TapeStation and Qubit were used to check library quality and concentration, and about 5.2 ng of each library went into the pool. Sequencing of pooled libraries was carried out on an Illumina HiSeq2500 single-index Rapid Run using 2 x 100 bp reads and custom sequencing primers. As for the authors' bioinformatics: PCR and sequencing errors were corrected by UMI-based consensus assembly using MiGEC version 1.2.6. MiXCR version 2.1.1 handled V(D)J alignment, clonotype assembly and CDR3 extraction. Gene usage, clonotype sharing and MAIT/NKT TCR abundance were normalised by analysing the top 1000, 10 000 and 20 000 clonotypes per sample. After downsampling to 27 000 UMIs, diversity was calculated as the inverse Simpson index using the vegan R package. Statistical testing used paired Mann-Whitney U tests on the discordant twin pairs and applied Benjamini-Hochberg correction for multiple testing. Following TCRdb reprocessing, every CDR3 protein sequence forms one entry, and DNA is not provided. In this record, the V and J calls reflect TCRdb's handling and not the investigators' own analysis. The data table for this sample lists fewer than 550,000 distinct CDR3 sequences. 2.4% of the sample lies in the top ten.

Study-wide findings and limitations: Repertoire similarity did not differ between concordant and discordant twins, which could be due to limited statistical power. The analysis was unable to tell different T cell subtypes apart. Fewer clonotypes were shared with other individuals by IBD patients than by healthy twins, most markedly in patients showing signs of disease activity. TCRbeta repertoire diversity, by inverse Simpson index, was decreased in IBD patients compared with their healthy co-twins. Background noise and inter-individual variability may have been introduced into the repertoires by the differing immunosuppressive treatments among patients. No single strong signal or clonotype linked to IBD turned up in the results, so the idea that one exists was not supported.

The CDR3 runs 14 amino acids, cysteine and phenylalanine included. No DNA has been recorded. Reading the germline V gene gives CDR1 SGHTA and CDR2 FQGTGA. From each donor, a roughly 2.7 ml peripheral blood sample was collected into PAXgene tubes and kept at -80 degrees C. Without T cell sorting, total RNA was isolated from whole blood using the PAXgene blood miRNA kit on an automated QIAcube. Peripheral blood from monozygotic twin pairs concordant or discordant for inflammatory bowel disease was subjected to deep TCRalpha and TCRbeta repertoire profiling with unique molecular barcoding. Smoking habits were recorded for all twin pairs, with individuals classified as current, former or never smokers. With respect to this clonotype: This clone's antigen is unknown.

This clonotype originated in a human donor with ulcerative colitis or Crohn's disease, or a healthy co-twin of an affected twin (not recorded which). The specimen sequenced was blood. The chain employs TRBV7-3 and TRBJ2-1. CDR3 reads: CASSPTLGSGEQFF.